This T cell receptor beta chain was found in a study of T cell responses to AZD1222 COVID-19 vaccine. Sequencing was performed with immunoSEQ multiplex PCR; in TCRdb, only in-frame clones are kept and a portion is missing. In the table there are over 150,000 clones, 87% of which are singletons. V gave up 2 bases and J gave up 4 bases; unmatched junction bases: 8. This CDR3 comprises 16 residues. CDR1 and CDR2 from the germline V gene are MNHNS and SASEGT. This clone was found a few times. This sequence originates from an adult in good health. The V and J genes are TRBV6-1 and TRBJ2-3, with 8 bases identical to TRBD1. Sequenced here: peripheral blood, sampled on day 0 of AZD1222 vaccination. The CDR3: CASSEQARGRADTQYF. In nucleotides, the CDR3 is TGTGCCAGCAGTGAACAGGCCAGGGGGCGGGCAGATACGCAGTATTTT.